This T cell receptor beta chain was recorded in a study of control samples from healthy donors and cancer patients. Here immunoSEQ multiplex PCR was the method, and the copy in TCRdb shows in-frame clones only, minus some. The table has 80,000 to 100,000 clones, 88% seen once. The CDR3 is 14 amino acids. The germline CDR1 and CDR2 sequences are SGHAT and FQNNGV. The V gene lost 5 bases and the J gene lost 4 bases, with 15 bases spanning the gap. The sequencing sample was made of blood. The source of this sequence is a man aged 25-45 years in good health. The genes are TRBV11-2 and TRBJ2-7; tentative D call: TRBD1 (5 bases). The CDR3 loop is CASSLLSQGYEQYF. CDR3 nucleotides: TGTGCCAGCAGCCTTCTCAGCCAGGGTTACGAGCAGTACTTC.